This T cell receptor beta chain was retrieved from a study of a mutant IDH1 vaccine in newly diagnosed glioma. Across the study: Either 4-6 weeks after radiotherapy alone or alongside temozolomide, vaccination was begun. V12 occurred at week 35 and V13 at week 47.

The CDR3 contains 14 residues. Trimming took 3 bases from V and 2 from J, leaving 10 bases between them. Germline lookup yields CDR1 GTSNPN and CDR2 SVGIG (reference sequence). Generated by immunoSEQ multiplex PCR, the TCRdb table keeps only in-frame clones and is missing some. The sample includes 40,000 to 45,000 clones, less than 85% of them seen just once. Note on this clone: As yet, its antigen is unknown.

Time point meaning: week 47, end of study. What each vaccine dose contained was 300 ug of mutant IDH1 20-mer peptide, accompanied by topical imiquimod. This chain links TRBV30 with TRBJ2-2; weak D call: TRBD1 (5 bases). The sequenced sample was PBMCs, obtained from a glioma patient whose treatment included an IDH1 peptide vaccine. The receptor's source is a man aged 18-30 years with glioma. Some clones in this sample may be carry-over from other donors' samples. As DNA, the CDR3 is TGTGCCTGGAGATACGGACACAACACCGGGGAGCTGTTTTTT. The encoded protein is CAWRYGHNTGELFF.